This is a list of T cell receptor beta chains from one sample in a study of cytomegalovirus exposure and HLA in healthy donors. Here immunoSEQ multiplex PCR was the method, and the copy in TCRdb shows in-frame clones only, minus some. The profile shows 200,000 or so clones, 65% to 85% of them singletons. The sample taken for sequencing was PBMCs. The receptors were gathered from a boy aged 2-9 years in good health and CMV-seronegative. Both conserved end residues are part of each CDR3. Fields, in order: D gene, J gene, clone size, V gene, CDR3 DNA, CDR3 protein. A D gene is named only where the DNA matches it firmly. Not every row has a clone size; where given, it reads once, few, many or a size class.

d_gene: -
j_gene: TRBJ1-4
abundance: -
v_gene: TRBV7-2
CDR3nt: TGTGCCAGCACCTCCCTAAACGCCGAAAAACTGTTTTTT
CDR3aa: CASTSLNAEKLFF

d_gene: -
j_gene: TRBJ1-2
abundance: -
v_gene: TRBV4-3
CDR3nt: TGCGCCAGCAGCCAAGGACAGGACAATAGCTATGGCTACACCTTC
CDR3aa: CASSQGQDNSYGYTF

d_gene: -
j_gene: TRBJ1-5
abundance: -
v_gene: TRBV7-9
CDR3nt: TGTGCCAGCAGCTTCGGGTCTCTGGATCAGCCCCAGCATTTT
CDR3aa: CASSFGSLDQPQHF

d_gene: TRBD1
j_gene: TRBJ1-2
abundance: -
v_gene: TRBV9
CDR3nt: TGTGCCAGCAGCGAATCCGGGACAGGGGGCGCGAGCTATGGCTACACCTTC
CDR3aa: CASSESGTGGASYGYTF

d_gene: -
j_gene: TRBJ1-1
abundance: -
v_gene: TRBV19
CDR3nt: TGTGCCAGTAGTACCAAATCGGCAGGGAACACTGAAGCTTTCTTT
CDR3aa: CASSTKSAGNTEAFF

d_gene: TRBD1
j_gene: TRBJ1-2
abundance: -
v_gene: TRBV6-5
CDR3nt: TGTGCCAGCAGCCCCCTACAGGGGGCAAGAGGTGGCTACACCTTC
CDR3aa: CASSPLQGARGGYTF

d_gene: -
j_gene: TRBJ2-7
abundance: -
v_gene: TRBV2
CDR3nt: TGTGCCAGCCGGGAGGGGGCACCGAGGCCCTACGAGCAGTACTTC
CDR3aa: CASREGAPRPYEQYF

d_gene: -
j_gene: TRBJ2-3
abundance: -
v_gene: TRBV2
CDR3nt: TGTGCCAGCAAGCGGACTCAGACAGATACGCAGTATTTT
CDR3aa: CASKRTQTDTQYF

d_gene: -
j_gene: TRBJ2-3
abundance: -
v_gene: TRBV11-3
CDR3nt: TGTGCCAGCAGTCTGGCCCTTTTGATTAGCACAGATACGCAGTATTTT
CDR3aa: CASSLALLISTDTQYF

d_gene: TRBD2
j_gene: TRBJ2-5
abundance: -
v_gene: TRBV5-1
CDR3nt: TGCGCCAGCAGCTTCTGGGGGGGCCAAGAGACCCAGTACTTC
CDR3aa: CASSFWGGQETQYF

d_gene: TRBD2
j_gene: TRBJ2-3
abundance: -
v_gene: TRBV9
CDR3nt: TGTGCCAGCAGCGTAGGGGCGGGGGGGCCAGATACGCAGTATTTT
CDR3aa: CASSVGAGGPDTQYF

d_gene: TRBD1
j_gene: TRBJ2-7
abundance: -
v_gene: TRBV6-1
CDR3nt: TGTGCCAGCGGGGGAACCGGGACAGCCCTATACGAGCAGTACTTC
CDR3aa: CASGGTGTALYEQYF

d_gene: TRBD1
j_gene: TRBJ1-5
abundance: -
v_gene: TRBV7-2
CDR3nt: TGTGCCAGCAGCTTGGGACAGGGGGTGTGGCAGCCCCAGCATTTT
CDR3aa: CASSLGQGVWQPQHF

d_gene: TRBD1
j_gene: TRBJ2-1
abundance: -
v_gene: TRBV7-9
CDR3nt: TGTGCCAGCAGCTTAAGGACAGGGGGCAGGAATGAGCAGTTCTTC
CDR3aa: CASSLRTGGRNEQFF

d_gene: TRBD2
j_gene: TRBJ2-3
abundance: -
v_gene: TRBV9
CDR3nt: TGTGCCAGCAGCGTAGCTAGCGGGGCCCCAGGGGATACGCAGTATTTT
CDR3aa: CASSVASGAPGDTQYF

d_gene: TRBD2
j_gene: TRBJ2-7
abundance: -
v_gene: TRBV11-2
CDR3nt: TGTGCCAGCAGCTTACGGACTAGCGGGGGAGAGCAGTACTTC
CDR3aa: CASSLRTSGGEQYF

d_gene: -
j_gene: TRBJ2-7
abundance: once
v_gene: TRBV10-3
CDR3nt: TGTGCCATCAGTGAGAGGGTCGGGGCAGGGGCCTACGAGCAGTACTTC
CDR3aa: CAISERVGAGAYEQYF

d_gene: -
j_gene: TRBJ2-3
abundance: -
v_gene: TRBV4-2
CDR3nt: TGTGCCAGCAGCCAAGTCCCCCGGGGGGCCTCCGATACGCAGTATTTT
CDR3aa: CASSQVPRGASDTQYF

d_gene: TRBD2
j_gene: TRBJ2-1
abundance: -
v_gene: TRBV7-2
CDR3nt: TGTGCCAGCAGCTCGAAGCGGGGGGACAACTACAATGAGCAGTTCTTC
CDR3aa: CASSSKRGDNYNEQFF

d_gene: TRBD1
j_gene: TRBJ1-4
abundance: -
v_gene: TRBV29-1
CDR3nt: TGCAGCGTCGCGGGACAGGGGGAAAAACTGTTTTTT
CDR3aa: CSVAGQGEKLFF

d_gene: -
j_gene: TRBJ1-4
abundance: -
v_gene: TRBV2
CDR3nt: TGTGCCAGCAGGAGAGGCGTGACTAATGAAAAACTGTTTTTT
CDR3aa: CASRRGVTNEKLFF

d_gene: -
j_gene: TRBJ2-5
abundance: -
v_gene: TRBV7-8
CDR3nt: TGTGCCAGCAGCTTAGGCGGCATTCTGCCGAACCACCAGACCCAGTACTTC
CDR3aa: CASSLGGILPNHQTQYF

d_gene: TRBD1
j_gene: TRBJ1-6
abundance: -
v_gene: TRBV28
CDR3nt: TGTGCCAGCAGTTCGACAGGGTGGCGGCCGCCCCTCCACTTT
CDR3aa: CASSSTGWRPPLHF

d_gene: TRBD1
j_gene: TRBJ2-7
abundance: -
v_gene: TRBV4-3
CDR3nt: TGCGCCAGCAGCCAAGTCGGACAGGGGAGGCAGTACTTC
CDR3aa: CASSQVGQGRQYF

d_gene: -
j_gene: TRBJ1-1
abundance: -
v_gene: TRBV5-1
CDR3nt: TGCGCCAGCAGCACCTCATTCGGACAGAACACTGAAGCTTTCTTT
CDR3aa: CASSTSFGQNTEAFF

d_gene: TRBD1
j_gene: TRBJ2-2
abundance: -
v_gene: TRBV5-4
CDR3nt: TGTGCCAGCAGCGGGCGACAGGGGACTCTAAAGGGGAACACCGGGGAGCTGTTTTTT
CDR3aa: CASSGRQGTLKGNTGELFF

d_gene: TRBD1
j_gene: TRBJ1-1
abundance: -
v_gene: TRBV29-1
CDR3nt: TGCAGCGCTTGGGACAGGGACACTGAAGCTTTCTTT
CDR3aa: CSAWDRDTEAFF

d_gene: -
j_gene: TRBJ1-5
abundance: few
v_gene: TRBV2
CDR3nt: TGTGCCAGCAGCCTATATCCCACAGAGAATCAGCCCCAGCATTTT
CDR3aa: CASSLYPTENQPQHF

d_gene: -
j_gene: TRBJ2-7
abundance: few
v_gene: TRBV4-1
CDR3nt: TGCGCCAGCAGCCTTACCTCCGGCCATAGCGGTTCAACCTACGAGCAGTACTTC
CDR3aa: CASSLTSGHSGSTYEQYF

d_gene: TRBD2
j_gene: TRBJ2-7
abundance: once
v_gene: TRBV30
CDR3nt: TGTGCCTTCGCGGGGGGGCCCTACGAGCAGTACTTC
CDR3aa: CAFAGGPYEQYF

d_gene: TRBD2
j_gene: TRBJ2-1
abundance: few
v_gene: TRBV5-6
CDR3nt: TGTGCCAGCAGCTTACGACTAGCGGGTGACTACAATGAGCAGTTCTTC
CDR3aa: CASSLRLAGDYNEQFF

d_gene: -
j_gene: TRBJ1-3
abundance: -
v_gene: TRBV14
CDR3nt: TGTGCCAGCAGCTACAGCGGAAACACCATATATTTT
CDR3aa: CASSYSGNTIYF

d_gene: TRBD2
j_gene: TRBJ2-3
abundance: -
v_gene: TRBV6-4
CDR3nt: TGTGCCAGCAGCCCCCAGGGACTAGCGGGGGATACGCAGTATTTT
CDR3aa: CASSPQGLAGDTQYF

d_gene: TRBD2
j_gene: TRBJ2-5
abundance: -
v_gene: TRBV7-7
CDR3nt: TGTGCTAGCAGCACCCGGGGGGGTGGGGAGACCCAGTACTTC
CDR3aa: CASSTRGGGETQYF

d_gene: TRBD1
j_gene: TRBJ2-3
abundance: -
v_gene: TRBV6-5
CDR3nt: TGTGCCAGCAGTAACCGGGACAGATTTACAGATACGCAGTATTTT
CDR3aa: CASSNRDRFTDTQYF

d_gene: -
j_gene: TRBJ2-5
abundance: -
v_gene: TRBV15
CDR3nt: TGTGCCACCAGCAAGGGAGGCGCGGGGTTTGAGACCCAGTACTTC
CDR3aa: CATSKGGAGFETQYF

d_gene: -
j_gene: TRBJ1-1
abundance: -
v_gene: TRBV5-1
CDR3nt: TGCGCCAGCAGCTTGACGGGACTAAACACTGAAGCTTTCTTT
CDR3aa: CASSLTGLNTEAFF

d_gene: TRBD1
j_gene: TRBJ2-1
abundance: -
v_gene: TRBV7-2
CDR3nt: TGTGCCAGCAGCCGCAGACAGGGCGCTCTGGGCGATGAGCAGTTCTTC
CDR3aa: CASSRRQGALGDEQFF

d_gene: TRBD2
j_gene: TRBJ2-2
abundance: -
v_gene: TRBV7-9
CDR3nt: TGTGCCAGCAGGCAGATTAGTTCCAGCGGGGGGCCCGGGGAGCTGTTTTTT
CDR3aa: CASRQISSSGGPGELFF

d_gene: TRBD2
j_gene: TRBJ2-3
abundance: -
v_gene: TRBV7-6
CDR3nt: TGTGCCAGCAGCTTAGCGGCGGCTAGCGGGCCCCGCACAGATACGCAGTATTTT
CDR3aa: CASSLAAASGPRTDTQYF

d_gene: TRBD1
j_gene: TRBJ1-2
abundance: -
v_gene: TRBV5-4
CDR3nt: TGTGCCAGCAGCTTGAAAGGGGGCATCGGCTACACCTTC
CDR3aa: CASSLKGGIGYTF

d_gene: -
j_gene: TRBJ2-5
abundance: -
v_gene: TRBV4-2
CDR3nt: TGTGCCAGCAGCCAAGTCGAGACACGGGAGACCCAGTACTTC
CDR3aa: CASSQVETRETQYF

d_gene: TRBD1
j_gene: TRBJ1-4
abundance: few
v_gene: TRBV5-6
CDR3nt: TGTGCCAGCAGCTTGGGAGGACAGGGTAGTCGACTGTTTTTT
CDR3aa: CASSLGGQGSRLFF

d_gene: -
j_gene: TRBJ2-3
abundance: -
v_gene: TRBV7-2
CDR3nt: TGTGCCAGCAGCTTGAGGAGAAGCACAGATACGCAGTATTTT
CDR3aa: CASSLRRSTDTQYF

d_gene: TRBD1
j_gene: TRBJ1-2
abundance: -
v_gene: TRBV6-1
CDR3nt: TGTGCCAGCAGTCCCGGGACAGGGCCCTATGGCTACACCTTC
CDR3aa: CASSPGTGPYGYTF

d_gene: TRBD1
j_gene: TRBJ2-5
abundance: -
v_gene: TRBV29-1
CDR3nt: TGCAGCGTTGCAAGGGGGCTCCAAGAGACCCAGTACTTC
CDR3aa: CSVARGLQETQYF

d_gene: -
j_gene: TRBJ1-5
abundance: -
v_gene: TRBV5-8
CDR3nt: TGTGCCAGCAGCTTGACAGGGACCTATAGCAATCAGCCCCAGCATTTT
CDR3aa: CASSLTGTYSNQPQHF

d_gene: TRBD2
j_gene: TRBJ2-3
abundance: -
v_gene: TRBV5-6
CDR3nt: TGTGCCAGCAGCCCGGGACTAGCGGGGTACACAGATACGCAGTATTTT
CDR3aa: CASSPGLAGYTDTQYF

d_gene: -
j_gene: TRBJ2-1
abundance: -
v_gene: TRBV9
CDR3nt: TGTGCCAGCAGCAAATATCGGGGAAGCTCCTACAATGAGCAGTTCTTC
CDR3aa: CASSKYRGSSYNEQFF

d_gene: -
j_gene: TRBJ2-1
abundance: -
v_gene: TRBV10-3
CDR3nt: TGTGCCATCAGTGAATGGGGGGATGAGCAGTTCTTC
CDR3aa: CAISEWGDEQFF

d_gene: -
j_gene: TRBJ1-5
abundance: few
v_gene: TRBV6-5
CDR3nt: TGTGCCAGCAGGGCGGAACCCTATAGCAATCAGCCCCAGCATTTT
CDR3aa: CASRAEPYSNQPQHF

d_gene: TRBD1
j_gene: TRBJ2-7
abundance: -
v_gene: TRBV5-4
CDR3nt: TGTGCCAGCAGCTTGGGCGCCGGGACAGGGGGCGCCGAGCAGTACTTC
CDR3aa: CASSLGAGTGGAEQYF

d_gene: TRBD2
j_gene: TRBJ2-3
abundance: -
v_gene: TRBV4-1
CDR3nt: TGCGCCAGCAGCCCCTGGATAGCGGGTGCCCGAGATACGCAGTATTTT
CDR3aa: CASSPWIAGARDTQYF

d_gene: -
j_gene: TRBJ2-7
abundance: -
v_gene: TRBV20-1
CDR3nt: TGCAGTGCTTCCCAGGGATCCGAGCAGTACTTC
CDR3aa: CSASQGSEQYF

d_gene: -
j_gene: TRBJ2-7
abundance: -
v_gene: TRBV5-6
CDR3nt: TGTGCCAGCAGCTTGGGGAGGGACGAGCAGTACTTC
CDR3aa: CASSLGRDEQYF

d_gene: TRBD1
j_gene: TRBJ1-1
abundance: -
v_gene: TRBV19
CDR3nt: TGTGCCAGTAGTACCCTCGGGACAGGGATGCGAGCTTTCTTT
CDR3aa: CASSTLGTGMRAFF

d_gene: TRBD2
j_gene: TRBJ2-2
abundance: -
v_gene: TRBV6-6
CDR3nt: TGTGCCAGCAGTTCCCTAGCGGGGGGAACCGGGGAGCTGTTTTTT
CDR3aa: CASSSLAGGTGELFF

d_gene: -
j_gene: TRBJ1-1
abundance: -
v_gene: TRBV11-2
CDR3nt: TGTGCCAGCAGCTTAAGCGACGGCAGGGCGAACACTGAAGCTTTCTTT
CDR3aa: CASSLSDGRANTEAFF

d_gene: TRBD1
j_gene: TRBJ1-2
abundance: -
v_gene: TRBV15
CDR3nt: TGTGCCACCAGCCAGAGACAGGGGAGGCTTTATGGCTACACCTTC
CDR3aa: CATSQRQGRLYGYTF

d_gene: -
j_gene: TRBJ2-3
abundance: -
v_gene: TRBV19
CDR3nt: TGTGCCAGTAGCCGGGGGATAGATACGCAGTATTTT
CDR3aa: CASSRGIDTQYF